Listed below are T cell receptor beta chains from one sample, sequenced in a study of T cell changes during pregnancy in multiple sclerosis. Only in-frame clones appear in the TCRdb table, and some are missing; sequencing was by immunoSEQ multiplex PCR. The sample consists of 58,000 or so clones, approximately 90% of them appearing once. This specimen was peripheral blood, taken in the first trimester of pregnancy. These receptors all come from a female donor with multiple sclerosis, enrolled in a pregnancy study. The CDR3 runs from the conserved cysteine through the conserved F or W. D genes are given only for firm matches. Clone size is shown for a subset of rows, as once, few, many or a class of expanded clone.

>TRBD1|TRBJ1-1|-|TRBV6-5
TGTGCCACCCGGACAGGGGGGTATGTGAACACTGAAGCTTTCTTT
CATRTGGYVNTEAFF
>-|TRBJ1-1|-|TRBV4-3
TGCGCCAGCAGCCTCAGGGTTGGGTATAACACTGAAGCTTTCTTT
CASSLRVGYNTEAFF
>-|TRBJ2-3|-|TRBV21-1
TGTGCCAGCCAAGAGGACAGTCCGACAGATACGCAGTATTTT
CASQEDSPTDTQYF
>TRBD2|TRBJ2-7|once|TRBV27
TGTGCCAGCAGTTTGGGACTAGGGCCCTACGAGCAGTACTTC
CASSLGLGPYEQYF
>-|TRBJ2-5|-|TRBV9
TGTGCCAGCAGCGCCTCTTCGTCGGAATGGGCAGCCCTAAGAGAGACCCAGTACTTC
CASSASSSEWAALRETQYF
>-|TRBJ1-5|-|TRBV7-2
TGTGCCAGCAGCGCTCCGGGGGGGGGCAATCAGCCCCAGCATTTT
CASSAPGGGNQPQHF
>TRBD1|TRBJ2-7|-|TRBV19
TGTGCCAGTAGTCCGTTGGACAGGGGATCGTCCTACGAGCAGTACTTC
CASSPLDRGSSYEQYF
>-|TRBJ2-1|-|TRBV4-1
TGCGCCAGCAGCCAAGAAGTTACAGGCCTTTACAATGAGCAGTTCTTC
CASSQEVTGLYNEQFF
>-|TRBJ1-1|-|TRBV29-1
TGCAGCGTTGAGAGGAACACTGAAGCTTTCTTT
CSVERNTEAFF
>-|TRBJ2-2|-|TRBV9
TGTGCCAGCAGCGTAGGGGCAGGTGGAACCGGGGAGCTGTTTTTT
CASSVGAGGTGELFF
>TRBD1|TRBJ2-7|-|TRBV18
TGTGCCAGCTCACGAACAAGGACAGGAGACTACGAGCAGTACTTC
CASSRTRTGDYEQYF
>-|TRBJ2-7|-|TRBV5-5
TGTGCCAGCAGCTTGGCCGGAGGGGGCCGGACTGAGCAGTACTTC
CASSLAGGGRTEQYF
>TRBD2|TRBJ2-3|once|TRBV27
TGTGCCAGCAACAGGGGTAGCGGGAGCCCTGGGACAGATACGCAGTATTTT
CASNRGSGSPGTDTQYF
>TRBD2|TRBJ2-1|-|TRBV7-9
TGTGCCAGCAGCCAGACTAGCGGGAGGTTACCTGAGCAGTTCTTC
CASSQTSGRLPEQFF
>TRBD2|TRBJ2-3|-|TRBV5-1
TGCGCCAGCAGCCCTGGGACTAGCGGGAGTAAATATACGCAGTATTTT
CASSPGTSGSKYTQYF
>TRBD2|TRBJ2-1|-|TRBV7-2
TGTGCCAGCAGCTTAGGGGCCCCCTCGGGAGGGATCTACAATGAGCAGTTCTTC
CASSLGAPSGGIYNEQFF
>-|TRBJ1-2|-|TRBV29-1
TGCAGCGTGGACACGGTGGACTATGGCTACACCTTC
CSVDTVDYGYTF